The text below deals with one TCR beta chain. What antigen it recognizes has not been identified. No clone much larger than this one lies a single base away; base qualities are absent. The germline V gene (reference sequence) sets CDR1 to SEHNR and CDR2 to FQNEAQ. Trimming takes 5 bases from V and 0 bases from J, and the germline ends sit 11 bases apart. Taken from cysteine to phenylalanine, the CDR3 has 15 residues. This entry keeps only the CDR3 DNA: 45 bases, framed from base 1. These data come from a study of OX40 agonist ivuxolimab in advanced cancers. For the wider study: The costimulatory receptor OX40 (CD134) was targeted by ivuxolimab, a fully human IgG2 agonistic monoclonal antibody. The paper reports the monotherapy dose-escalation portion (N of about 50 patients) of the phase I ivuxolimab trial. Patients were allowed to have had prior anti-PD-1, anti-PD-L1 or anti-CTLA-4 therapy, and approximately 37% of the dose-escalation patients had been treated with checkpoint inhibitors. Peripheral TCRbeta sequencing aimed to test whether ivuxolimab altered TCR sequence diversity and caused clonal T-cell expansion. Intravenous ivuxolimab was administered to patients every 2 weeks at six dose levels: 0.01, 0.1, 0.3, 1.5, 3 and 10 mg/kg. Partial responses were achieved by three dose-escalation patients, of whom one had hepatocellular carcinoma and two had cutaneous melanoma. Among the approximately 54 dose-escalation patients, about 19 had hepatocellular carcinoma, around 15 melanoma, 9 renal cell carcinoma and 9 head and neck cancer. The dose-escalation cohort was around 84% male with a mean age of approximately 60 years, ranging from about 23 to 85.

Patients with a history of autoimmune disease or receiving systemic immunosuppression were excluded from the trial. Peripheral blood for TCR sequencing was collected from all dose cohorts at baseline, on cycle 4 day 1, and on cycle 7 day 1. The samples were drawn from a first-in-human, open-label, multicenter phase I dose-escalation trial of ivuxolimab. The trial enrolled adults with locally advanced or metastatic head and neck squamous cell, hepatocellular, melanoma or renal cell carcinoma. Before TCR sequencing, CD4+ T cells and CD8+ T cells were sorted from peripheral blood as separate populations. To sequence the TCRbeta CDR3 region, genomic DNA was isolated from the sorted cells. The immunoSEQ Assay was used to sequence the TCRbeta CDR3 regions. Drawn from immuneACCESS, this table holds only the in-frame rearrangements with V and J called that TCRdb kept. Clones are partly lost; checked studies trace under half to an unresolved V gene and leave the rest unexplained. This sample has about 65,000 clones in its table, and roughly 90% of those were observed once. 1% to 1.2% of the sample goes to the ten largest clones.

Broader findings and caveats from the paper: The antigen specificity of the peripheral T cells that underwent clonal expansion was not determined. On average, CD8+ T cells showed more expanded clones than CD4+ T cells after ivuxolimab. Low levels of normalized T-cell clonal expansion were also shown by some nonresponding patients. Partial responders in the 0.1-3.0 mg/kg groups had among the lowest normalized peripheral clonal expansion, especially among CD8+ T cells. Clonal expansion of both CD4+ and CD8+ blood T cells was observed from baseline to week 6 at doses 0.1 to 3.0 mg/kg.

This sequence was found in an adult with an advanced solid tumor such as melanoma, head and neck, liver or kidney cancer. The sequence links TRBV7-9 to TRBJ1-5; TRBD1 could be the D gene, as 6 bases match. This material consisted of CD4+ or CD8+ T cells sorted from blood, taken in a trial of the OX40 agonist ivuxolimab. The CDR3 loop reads CASSPGQFSNQPQHF. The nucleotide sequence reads TGTGCCAGCAGCCCCGGACAGTTTAGCAATCAGCCCCAGCATTTT.